The 14 T cell receptor beta chains given below trace back to one sample, sequenced in a study of blood T cell repertoires in COVID-19 (dated by TCRdb to the early 2020s). Libraries were built with the immunoSEQ multiplex PCR assay. Sourced from immuneACCESS, this table was stored by TCRdb with only in-frame sequences that have V and J called. A share of the clones is absent; for the studies checked, an unresolved V gene accounts for under half, and the remainder has no known explanation. This sample is represented by about 3,200 clones; around 91% of them were singletons. Less than 7.5% of the sample is taken by the ten largest. What was sequenced was peripheral blood. These receptors originate from a human donor with active COVID-19. The donor label of this sample is uncertain.

The CDR3 DNA reads as TGCGCCAGCAGCCCCGGGGGTAGGGGCAATCAGCCCCAGCATTTT. It specifies CASSPGGRGNQPQHF. V gene TRBV5-1 combines with J gene TRBJ1-5, with TRBD1 as a possible D gene (5 bases). This CDR3 comprises 15 residues. CDR1 is SGHRS, CDR2 YFSETQ, per germline. V lost 4 bases and J lost 2, with 13 bases in between.

This rearrangement joins TRBV6-1 to TRBJ1-4; D unclear. Trimming took 2 bases from V and 5 from J, leaving 12 bases between them. The CDR3 runs 15 residues. Germline CDR1 MNHNS, CDR2 SASEGT. Here the CDR3 DNA reads TGTGCCAGCAGTGAATACGACATAACGAATGAAAAACTGTTTTTT. It yields the protein CASSEYDITNEKLFF.

V is TRBV7-9 and J is TRBJ1-3; D might be TRBD1 (6 bases). This CDR3 spans 14 amino acids. The V end was cut by 4 bases, the J end by 8 bases, with 15 bases between. The germline V gene encodes CDR1 SEHNR and CDR2 FQNEAQ (reference sequence). The CDR3 coding sequence is TGTGCCAGCAGCTGGAGAGGGGGGGGAGACACCATATATTTT. Protein sequence: CASSWRGGGDTIYF.

This chain uses TRBV4-1 with TRBJ2-1; 12 positions agree with TRBD1. The germline V gene encodes CDR1 MGHRA and CDR2 YSYEKL. CDR3 length equals 17 residues. With 4 bases clipped from V and 9 bases from J, the junction kept 13 bases outside the gene matches. CDR3 sequence: CASSPWGQGALIGEQFF. The CDR3 bases are TGCGCCAGCAGCCCCTGGGGACAGGGGGCCTTAATAGGTGAGCAGTTCTTC.

The chain couples TRBV11-2 to TRBJ2-7; no firm D call. The CDR3 totals 14 residues. Germline V gene data show CDR1 as SGHAT and CDR2 as FQNNGV. V was clipped by 1 base and J by 1 base, with 8 bases between them. CDR3 coding DNA: TGTGCCAGCAGCTTAGGTTTTTATTCCTACGAGCAGTACGTC. It encodes CASSLGFYSYEQYV.

This clone occurred once. CDR3 nucleotides: TGTGCCAGCAGCGCTCGGACTTTGTCCGGGGAGCTGTTTTTT. It yields the protein CASSARTLSGELFF. The chain links TRBV9 to TRBJ2-2, with D possibly matching TRBD2 (5 bases). This CDR3 contains 14 residues. Trimming pared 3 bases from V and 6 bases from J, leaving 12 bases between. Germline V lookup: CDR1 SGDLS, CDR2 YYNGEE.

The chain uses TRBV27 and TRBJ2-7; no clear D gene. The CDR3 is made up of 14 amino acids. Germline V gives CDR1 MNHEY, CDR2 SMNVEV (reference sequence). With 7 bases removed from V and 0 bases from J, the gap between germline ends came to 13 bases. The CDR3 DNA is TGTGCCAGCATAGCCCGGGTAGGCTCCTACGAGCAGTACGTC. Its protein product is CASIARVGSYEQYV.

Concerning this clone: A junction end diverges from the germline sequence, so it may reflect a read error. The chain combines TRBV2 with TRBJ2-1; 11 bases fit TRBD2. Germline V lookup: CDR1 SNHLY, CDR2 FYNNEI. There are 10 residues in the CDR3. CDR3 nucleotides: TGTGCCAGCCAGGGACTAGCGGAGATCTTC. Encoded protein: CASQGLAEIF.

The chain employs TRBV5-1 and TRBJ2-5; no reliable D call. Germline V gene sequence: CDR1 SGHRS, CDR2 YFSETQ. This CDR3 is 14 amino acids long. The V end lost 0 bases, the J end lost 0 bases, and 6 bases lay between the germline ends. CDR3 protein: CASSLVSDQETQYF. CDR3 coding DNA: TGCGCCAGCAGCTTGGTAAGCGACCAAGAGACCCAGTACTTC.

The chain couples TRBV7-3 to TRBJ2-3, with 8 positions matching TRBD2. With 4 bases clipped from V and 6 bases from J, the junction kept 6 bases outside the gene matches. The length of the CDR3 is 14 residues. Germline V lookup: CDR1 SGHTA, CDR2 FQGTGA. CDR3: CASSSLGGADTQYF. CDR3 bases: TGTGCCAGCAGCTCACTCGGGGGGGCTGATACGCAGTATTTT.

The chain joins TRBV4-1 to TRBJ2-2; 7 positions match TRBD1. The CDR3 covers 16 residues. The trim removed 4 bases at V and 6 bases at J, leaving 11 bases unmatched. Germline lookup yields CDR1 MGHRA and CDR2 YSYEKL. The CDR3 is CASSPTGTAPPGELFF. The CDR3 DNA reads TGCGCCAGCAGCCCCACCGGGACAGCTCCTCCCGGGGAGCTGTTTTTT.

This chain uses TRBV6-5 with TRBJ1-1; D is possibly TRBD1 (6 bases). From germline, CDR1 is MNHEY and CDR2 SVGAGI. The germline V and J ends were trimmed by 2 bases and 1 base, with 8 bases remaining between them. This CDR3 is 14 amino acids long. The CDR3 protein is CASSYQGRNTEAFF. CDR3 coding DNA: TGTGCCAGCAGTTACCAGGGGCGGAACACTGAAGCTTTCTTT.

The J gene is TRBJ2-7, the V gene TRBV6-6, with unresolved D. The ends were cut back, 6 bases at V and 4 bases at J, with 13 bases in the middle. There are 13 residues in the CDR3. Germline V gene sequence: CDR1 MNHNY, CDR2 SVGAGI (reference sequence). The CDR3 nucleotides are TGTGCCAGCAGCTCCCTCCTCCCTTACGAGCAGTACTTC. This sequence encodes CASSSLLPYEQYF.

The V call is TRBV29-1, the J call TRBJ1-3, with 8 bases matching TRBD1. Trimming took 6 bases from V and 0 from J; bases not matched to a gene: 7. CDR3 length: 15 amino acids. CDR1 and CDR2 (germline): SQVTM, ANQGSEA. The CDR3 sequence: CSVQPTGGSGNTIYF. As DNA, the CDR3 is TGCAGCGTCCAACCCACAGGGGGCTCTGGAAACACCATATATTTT.